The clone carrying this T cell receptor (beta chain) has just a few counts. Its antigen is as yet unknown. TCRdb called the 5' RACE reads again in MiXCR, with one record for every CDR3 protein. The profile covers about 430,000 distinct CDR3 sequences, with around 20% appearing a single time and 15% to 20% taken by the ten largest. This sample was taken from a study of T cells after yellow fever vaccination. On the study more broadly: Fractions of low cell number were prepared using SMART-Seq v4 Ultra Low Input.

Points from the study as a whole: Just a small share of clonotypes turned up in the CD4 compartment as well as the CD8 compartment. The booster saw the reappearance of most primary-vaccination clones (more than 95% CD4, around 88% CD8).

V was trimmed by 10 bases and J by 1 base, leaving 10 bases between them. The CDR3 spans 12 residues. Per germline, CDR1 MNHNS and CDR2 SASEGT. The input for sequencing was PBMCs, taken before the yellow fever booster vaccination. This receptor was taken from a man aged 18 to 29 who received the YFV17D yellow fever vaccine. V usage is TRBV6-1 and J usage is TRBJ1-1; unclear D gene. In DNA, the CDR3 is TGTGCCATCCGCGGGCAGAACACTGAAGCTTTCTTT. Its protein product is CAIRGQNTEAFF.